This T cell receptor beta chain was sequenced for a study of post-analysis software for immune sequencing data. Study details: Patients with relapsing-remitting, secondary progressive and progressive-relapsing multiple sclerosis courses were all represented. Overall study findings and caveats: In patients, about five TRBV segments were more frequent than in controls, with TRBV5-6, TRBV5-1 and TRBV20-1 among them.

Germline CDR1 is SGHKS and CDR2 is YYEKEE (reference sequence). The CDR3 is 14 amino acids. V was clipped by 8 bases and J by 6 bases; unmatched bases: 7. Worth noting for this clonotype: Its antigen is still unknown.

Sequencing libraries made from TCR beta cDNA carried unique molecular identifiers. MiXCR was run by TCRdb on the PCR reads, yielding one entry per CDR3 protein. The sample has hundreds of thousands of distinct CDR3 sequences; nearly 45% are singletons. Sequences were obtained from blood. V gene TRBV5-5 combines with J gene TRBJ1-5; 11 bases map to TRBD1. The sequence derives from a girl aged 5 to 17 with multiple sclerosis. DNA for the CDR3: TGTGCCAGTCGAGGACAGGGGGCAGGTCAGCCCCAGCATTTT. This encodes CASRGQGAGQPQHF.